A single sample is the source of the 22 T cell receptor beta chains below, sequenced in a study of Graves' ophthalmopathy and Graves' hyperthyroidism. RNA transcripts provided the template for amplifying TCR beta CDR3 regions. HTBI-primed first-round RT-PCR preceded second-round multiplex PCR. TCRdb re-called the multiplex PCR reads with MiXCR, one entry per CDR3 protein. Found here are 620,000 or so distinct CDR3 sequences, roughly 20% of them singletons; the top ten hold approximately 6.5%. The specimen sequenced was peripheral blood. All receptors come from a woman aged 18-29 years with stable Graves' hyperthyroidism. Some clones in this sample may be carry-over from other donors' samples.

This clonotype has ten or more counts. The J gene is TRBJ1-1, the V gene TRBV6-1; D remains ambiguous. CDR3 length equals 16 residues. Looked up from germline, CDR1 is MNHNS and CDR2 is SASEGT. The V and J ends lost 7 bases and 0 bases respectively, with 18 bases between them. The CDR3 nucleotides read TGTGCCAGCATTGTGCGGGAAGGGCTAATGAACACTGAAGCTTTCTTT. Amino acid sequence: CASIVREGLMNTEAFF.

V gene TRBV7-8 combines with J gene TRBJ2-5; 9 nucleotides match TRBD1. The CDR3 length is 14 residues. V trimming: 5 bases; J trimming: 8 bases; junction bases outside the gene matches: 9. Germline V gene lookup returns CDR1 SGHVS and CDR2 FQNEAQ. The CDR3 spells CASSPRDRVATQYF. Here the CDR3 DNA reads TGTGCCAGCAGCCCGAGGGACAGGGTGGCAACCCAGTACTTC.

The chain employs TRBV12-3 or TRBV12-4 and TRBJ2-2; 7 positions match TRBD1. CDR3 size: 14 residues. The ends lost 10 bases at V and 2 bases at J; junction bases unmatched: 7. For the CDR3, the DNA is TGTGCCATCCCCGACAGGGAAAACACCGGGGAGCTGTTTTTT. Amino acid sequence: CAIPDRENTGELFF.

This clonotype has ten or more counts. V is TRBV12-3 or TRBV12-4 and J is TRBJ1-1; the match to TRBD1 covers 8 bases. The V segment lost 5 bases and the J segment 2 bases; nucleotides outside the gene matches: 7. The CDR3 length is 15 residues. The CDR3 reads CASSPYRGFNTEAFF. The CDR3 bases are TGTGCCAGCAGTCCTTACAGGGGGTTTAACACTGAAGCTTTCTTT.

This clonotype was observed a few times. The CDR3: CASSQALAWGTGELFF. The CDR3 nucleotides read TGCGCCAGCAGCCAAGCACTAGCCTGGGGCACCGGGGAGCTGTTTTTT. The V call is TRBV4-1, the J call TRBJ2-2; maybe TRBD2 (6 bases). Trimming took 1 base from V and 4 from J, leaving 13 bases between them. The CDR3 consists of 16 residues. Looked up from germline, CDR1 is MGHRA and CDR2 is YSYEKL.

This clonotype was recorded only once. The chain employs TRBV12-3 or TRBV12-4 and TRBJ1-1; D is undetermined. Trimming left V 7 bases short and J 1 base short, with 10 bases between. This CDR3 spans 13 amino acids. In DNA, the CDR3 is TGTGCCAGCACCCGGACTTGGAACACTGAAGCTTTCTTT. This gives the protein CASTRTWNTEAFF.

Ten or more counts support this clonotype. The chain links TRBV6-5 to TRBJ1-2; possibly TRBD1 for D (5 bases). CDR1 MNHEY and CDR2 SVGAGI come from the germline V gene. This CDR3 contains 16 residues. Trimming left V 0 bases short and J 4 bases short, with 15 bases between. The CDR3: CASSYSMRGEGYGYTF. The CDR3 DNA reads as TGTGCCAGCAGTTACTCGATGAGAGGGGAGGGCTATGGCTACACCTTC.

The rearrangement joins TRBV19 to TRBJ1-6, with D possibly TRBD1 on 5 matching bases. CDR1 and CDR2 (germline): LNHDA, SQIVND (reference sequence). This CDR3 has 14 residues. Deletions cut 4 bases from V and 7 bases from J, with 11 bases between. The CDR3 reads CASSTGTGNSPLHF. DNA for the CDR3: TGTGCCAGTAGTACCGGGACGGGGAATTCACCCCTCCACTTT.

This clonotype was detected only a few times. The chain links TRBV25-1 to TRBJ2-2, with 14 bases fitting TRBD2. J gave up 5 bases and V 5 bases, and 1 base lay outside the gene matches. Germline values: CDR1 MGHDK, CDR2 SYGVNS. The CDR3 consists of 15 residues. The CDR3 loop reads CASSRTSGRTGELFF. The CDR3 DNA reads as TGTGCCAGCAGTAGGACTAGCGGGAGGACCGGGGAGCTGTTTTTT.

Ten or more counts support this clonotype. This rearrangement joins TRBV11-2 to TRBJ2-5, with D unclear. The CDR3 runs to 13 residues. The V gene lost 5 bases and the J gene lost 4 bases, with 11 bases spanning the gap. The V gene's germline CDR1 is SGHAT and CDR2 FQNNGV. The CDR3 DNA is TGTGCCAGCAGCCCCCCCCCCTTAGAGACCCAGTACTTC. It translates to CASSPPPLETQYF.

This clonotype was observed at least ten times. The J gene is TRBJ2-7, the V gene TRBV20-1; 8 bases agree with TRBD2. After removal of 4 bases from V and 0 bases from J, the junction contained 2 bases not matched to a gene. The CDR3 is made up of 13 amino acids. The germline V gene encodes CDR1 DFQATT and CDR2 SNEGSKA (reference sequence). CDR3: CSATGTSSYEQYF. The CDR3, as DNA: TGCAGTGCTACCGGGACTAGCTCCTACGAGCAGTACTTC.

This clonotype was seen repeatedly, ten times or more. The V gene is TRBV6-2 or TRBV6-3, the J gene TRBJ1-1; 7 nucleotides match TRBD1. The trim removed 0 bases at V and 1 base at J, leaving 5 bases unmatched. The germline V gene encodes CDR1 MNHEY and CDR2 SVGEGT. CDR3 length equals 16 residues. The CDR3 DNA follows: TGTGCCAGCAGTTACTCGAAAGGGGGCTCGAACACTGAAGCTTTCTTT. Protein sequence: CASSYSKGGSNTEAFF.

This clonotype has only a few counts. The chain combines TRBV3-1 with TRBJ1-2; D is uncertain. Germline assignment: CDR1 LGHDT and CDR2 YNNKEL (reference sequence). Trimming took off 0 bases at V and 8 bases at J, with 7 bases between the two ends. The CDR3 contains 12 residues. DNA for the CDR3: TGTGCCAGCAGCCAAGATTCGAAGGGCTACACCTTC. It codes for CASSQDSKGYTF.

A remark on this clonotype: The junction differs from germline at one of its ends, possibly a read error. The chain is built from TRBV5-1 and TRBJ1-6; 9 bases align to TRBD1. This CDR3 region has 15 residues. Germline V CDR1 and CDR2: SGHRS, YFSETQ. CDR3 region: CVSSLSGQGDSPLHF. The CDR3 DNA reads as TGCGTCAGCAGCCTCTCGGGACAGGGAGATTCACCCCTCCACTTT.

Of note for this clonotype: It may be a read error: a sequence one base away is much more abundant. This chain links TRBV7-9 with TRBJ1-1; D ambiguous. The CDR3 extends over 13 amino acids. Trimming took 3 bases from V and 4 from J, leaving 9 bases between them. The germline V gene has CDR1 SEHNR and CDR2 FQNEAQ (reference sequence). The CDR3, as DNA: TGTGCCAGCAGCTTCCAACAGATCACTGAAGCTTTCTTT. Protein sequence: CASSFQQITEAFF.

This clonotype was counted many times. The gene calls are TRBV20-1 and TRBJ2-7; TRBD1 agrees at 10 bases. The CDR3 covers 14 residues. Per germline, CDR1 DFQATT and CDR2 SNEGSKA (reference sequence). V was pared by 2 bases and J by 1 base, with 2 bases of the junction left unmatched. The CDR3 DNA reads as TGCAGTGCTAGACCGGGACAGGGGTCCTACGAGCAGTACTTC. It yields the protein CSARPGQGSYEQYF.

This clonotype was seen at least ten times. The CDR3 DNA follows: TGTGGTCGGGGGAGAAGGTCCTACGAGCAGTACTTC. It encodes CGRGRRSYEQYF. The chain has TRBV30 and TRBJ2-7; D is possibly TRBD2 (6 bases). The CDR3 has 12 amino acids. Looked up from germline, CDR1 is GTSNPN and CDR2 is SVGIG (reference sequence).

This clonotype was seen ten or more times. The rearrangement uses TRBV28 and TRBJ2-7; 7 bases are a match to TRBD2. Germline values: CDR1 MDHEN, CDR2 SYDVKM. The V gene end was trimmed by 3 bases and the J gene end by 1 base; junction bases not matched to a gene: 9. There are 16 residues in the CDR3. CDR3 amino acids: CASSFVLREKSYEQYF. DNA for the CDR3: TGTGCCAGCAGTTTTGTTTTGCGGGAGAAATCCTACGAGCAGTACTTC. The entire variable domain, with the rest obtained from reference TRBV28 and TRBJ2-7, is as follows: DVKVTQSSRYLVKRTGEKVFLECVQDMDHENMFWYRQDPGLGLRLIYFSYDVKMKEKGDIPEGYSVSREKKERFSLILESASTNQTSMYLCASSFVLREKSYEQYFGPGTRLTVT.

Many counts were recorded for this clonotype. This chain uses TRBV9 with TRBJ2-3; D remains ambiguous. Trimming removed 0 bases from V and 6 bases from J, with 17 bases in between. From germline, CDR1 is SGDLS and CDR2 YYNGEE. The CDR3 length is 16 residues. The CDR3 is CASSVGVAPRRDTQYF. The CDR3 DNA sequence: TGTGCCAGCAGCGTAGGGGTAGCCCCCCGCAGGGATACGCAGTATTTT.

The gene calls are TRBV30 and TRBJ1-5; 8 nucleotides align to TRBD1. After removal of 4 bases from V and 7 bases from J, the junction contained 9 bases not matched to a gene. Germline loops: CDR1 GTSNPN, CDR2 SVGIG (reference sequence). The CDR3 covers 14 residues. CDR3 sequence (DNA): TGTGCCTGGACCGCAGGGGGCGCAGGCCAGCCCCAGCATTTT. Its protein product is CAWTAGGAGQPQHF.

This clonotype has ten or more counts. DNA of the CDR3: TGTGCCAGCAGTTCCCTTCACACCGGGGAGCTGTTTTTT. This codes for CASSSLHTGELFF. The chain uses TRBV6-2 or TRBV6-3 and TRBJ2-2; the D is unclear. V was cut by 4 bases and J by 3 bases, with 6 bases left in between. The germline V gene has CDR1 MNHEY and CDR2 SVGEGT. The CDR3 sequence is 13 residues long.

This clonotype was seen many times. The chain is built from TRBV20-1 and TRBJ2-5; D gene unclear. V was clipped by 0 bases and J by 7 bases, with 9 bases between them. This CDR3 contains 12 residues. From germline, CDR1 is DFQATT and CDR2 SNEGSKA (reference sequence). The CDR3 sequence: CSARDPEGTQYF. As DNA, the CDR3 is TGCAGTGCTAGAGATCCGGAAGGGACCCAGTACTTC.